This is a list of T cell receptor beta chains from one sample in a study of blood T cells in healthy people across ages. MiXCR, applied by TCRdb to the 5' RACE reads, yields one record per CDR3 protein. The sample lists about a million distinct CDR3 sequences; roughly 51% were seen once. Source material: blood. The receptors here all came from an older woman in good health. The CDR3 runs from the conserved cysteine through the conserved F or W. D genes are given only for firm matches. For some rows the clone size is stated as once, few or many, or as a class when expanded; others skip it.

-	TRBJ2-7	TRBD1	TRBV11-1	TGTGCCAGCAGCCAGACGGGACAGGTTTCCTTGGGAGAGCAGTACTTC	CASSQTGQVSLGEQYF
-	TRBJ2-7	TRBD1	TRBV27	TGTGCCAGCAGTTTCCTTCGGGGTGGTGTAGGGACAGAACCCTACGAGCAGTACTTC	CASSFLRGGVGTEPYEQYF
-	TRBJ2-1	-	TRBV7-2	TGTGCCAGCAGCGCACATGGGTTGGGCAATGAGCAGTTCTTC	CASSAHGLGNEQFF
-	TRBJ2-3	-	TRBV4-2	TGTGCCAGCAGCCAAGATGAAGGAGGGAGAAGCACAGAGACGCAGTATTTT	CASSQDEGGRSTETQYF
few	TRBJ2-3	TRBD2	TRBV28	TGTGCCACCTTTCTAGCGGGAGTCGCAGATACGCAGTATTTT	CATFLAGVADTQYF
-	TRBJ1-1	TRBD1	TRBV19	TGTGCCAGTAGTCCCTTCTCTGACAGGGGGTTGAACACTGAAGCTTTCTTT	CASSPFSDRGLNTEAFF
-	TRBJ2-7	-	TRBV24-1	TGTGCCACCTCGGAATTAACAGGGTACAATGAGCAGTACTTC	CATSELTGYNEQYF
few	TRBJ2-3	TRBD2	TRBV28	TGTGCCAGCAGTTTATTAGAGAGGCGGGAGGGTACAGATACGCAGTATTTT	CASSLLERREGTDTQYF
-	TRBJ2-4	-	TRBV12-3/TRBV12-4	TGTGCCAGCAGTCAAAGGCTCGGAAACATTCAGTACTTC	CASSQRLGNIQYF
many	TRBJ2-5	TRBD1	TRBV10-3	TGTGCCATCAGTGACGGACAGGGCGCACAAGAGACCCAGTACTTC	CAISDGQGAQETQYF
-	TRBJ2-1	TRBD2	TRBV4-3	TGCGCCAGCAGCCAACAAGCGGGAGGGCCCCATGAGCAGTTCTTC	CASSQQAGGPHEQFF
-	TRBJ2-1	-	TRBV29-1	TGCAGCGTTGTTTCTAGTCCGAGCTCCTACAATGAGCAGTTCTTC	CSVVSSPSSYNEQFF
-	TRBJ2-7	-	TRBV27	TGTGCCAGCAGCACTGGGGGCGGCGAGCAGTACTTC	CASSTGGGEQYF
-	TRBJ1-2	-	TRBV12-3/TRBV12-4	TGTGCCAGCAGTTTATCGGCAGGACTTTATGGCTACACCTTC	CASSLSAGLYGYTF
few	TRBJ2-7	TRBD2	TRBV5-4	TGTGCCAGCACCAGGTGGGCTAGCGGGAAGTACGAGCAGTACTTC	CASTRWASGKYEQYF
-	TRBJ2-7	-	TRBV20-1	TGCAGTGCCCCGAGAGGTGCCTACGAGCAGTACTTC	CSAPRGAYEQYF